Only a few counts were recorded for the clone carrying this TCR beta chain. Its specificity is not known. Germline CDR1 and CDR2: LGHDT and YNNKEL (reference sequence). After removal of 4 bases from V and 5 bases from J, the junction contained 8 bases not matched to a gene. The CDR3 loop spans 15 amino acids. The entry originates in a study of molecular identifiers for immune sequencing clone quantification. Study-level findings and limits: Clonotypes topping 20 RNA copies carried over 99% of effector molecules but under 1% of naive ones.

Naive CD8 sequencing libraries were generated from 20,000 to 1,000,000 sorted cells, with 10%, 30% or 50% RNA as input. The sorting of naive CD8 T cells used the CD8+CD4-CCR7+CD45RA+ phenotype. The authors built bulk TCR libraries by previously described methods with listed TCR primers. TCRdb processed the PCR reads anew with MiXCR; each CDR3 protein has one entry. The sample contains about 510,000 distinct CDR3 sequences, about 25% of which appear only once. The material sequenced was naive CD8+ T cells from blood, with Jurkat cell RNA spiked in. Subset specified: FACS-sorted CD8+CD4-CCR7+CD45RA+ naive T cells. The TCR sequence derives from a human donor in good health. Some libraries in this study had Jurkat cell RNA spiked in. This rearrangement joins TRBV3-1 to TRBJ1-1; TRBD1 agrees at 9 bases. As DNA, the CDR3 is TGTGCCAGCAGCCTACAATCTGACAGGGGGACTGAAGCTTTCTTT. The encoded protein is CASSLQSDRGTEAFF.